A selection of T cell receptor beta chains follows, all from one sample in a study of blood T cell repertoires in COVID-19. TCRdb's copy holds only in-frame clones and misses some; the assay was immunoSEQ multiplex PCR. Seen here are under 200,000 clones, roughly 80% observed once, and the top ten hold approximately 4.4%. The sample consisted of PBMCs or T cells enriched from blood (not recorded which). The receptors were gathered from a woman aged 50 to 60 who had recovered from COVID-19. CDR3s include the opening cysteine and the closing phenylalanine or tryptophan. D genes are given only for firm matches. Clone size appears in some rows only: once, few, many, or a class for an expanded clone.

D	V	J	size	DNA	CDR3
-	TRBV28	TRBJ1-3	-	TGTGCCAGCAGTTTACCCGGGTCTGGAAACACCATATATTTT	CASSLPGSGNTIYF
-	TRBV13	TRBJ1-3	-	TGTGCCAGCAGCAAAAACAACAGGGTCCCTGGAAACACCATATATTTT	CASSKNNRVPGNTIYF
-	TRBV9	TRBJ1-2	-	TGTGCCAGCAGCGGAACCTACAGTAGCGGCTATGGCTACACCTTC	CASSGTYSSGYGYTF
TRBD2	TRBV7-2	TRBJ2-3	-	TGTGCCAGCATACTTCTAGCGGGAGTTTTGGGGACAGATACGCAGTATTTT	CASILLAGVLGTDTQYF
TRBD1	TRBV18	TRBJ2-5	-	TGTGCCAGCTCACCACCGACAGGGGGAGGGGAGACCCAGTACTTC	CASSPPTGGGETQYF
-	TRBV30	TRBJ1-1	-	TGTGCCTGGAGCCACAGTACCGGGGGCACTGAAGCTTTCTTT	CAWSHSTGGTEAFF
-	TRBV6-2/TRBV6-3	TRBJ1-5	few	TGTGCCAGCAGTTACTCCGGGAGTCAGGGTCAGCCCCAGCATTTT	CASSYSGSQGQPQHF
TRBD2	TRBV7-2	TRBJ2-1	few	TGTGCCAGCAGCTCCCGGACTAGCGGGAGTCTAGAGCAGTTCTTC	CASSSRTSGSLEQFF
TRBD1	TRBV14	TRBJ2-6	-	TGTGCCAGCAGACGGACAGGGGGGGTCTCTGGGGCCAACGTCCTGACTTTC	CASRRTGGVSGANVLTF
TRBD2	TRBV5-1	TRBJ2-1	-	TGCGCCAGCAGCTCGCCCACGGGACTAGCGGGAGTAGGCAATGAGCAGTTCTTC	CASSSPTGLAGVGNEQFF
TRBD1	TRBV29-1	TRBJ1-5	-	TGCAGCGTTGAGATTCAGGGGGGCCAGCCCCAGCATTTT	CSVEIQGGQPQHF
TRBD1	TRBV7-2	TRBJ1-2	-	TGTGCCAGCTCCCTACAGGGGGGAAACTATGGCTACACCTTC	CASSLQGGNYGYTF
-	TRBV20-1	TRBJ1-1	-	TGCAGTGCTAGTGTAGTATCGAACACTGAAGCTTTCTTT	CSASVVSNTEAFF
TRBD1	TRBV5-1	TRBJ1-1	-	TGCGCCAGCAGCCCGGGGGACAGCTTGAACACTGAAGCTTTCTTT	CASSPGDSLNTEAFF
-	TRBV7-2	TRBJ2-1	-	TGTGCCAGCAGCTTAACTACGGACTACAATGAGCAGTTCTTC	CASSLTTDYNEQFF
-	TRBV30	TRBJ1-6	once	TGTGCCTGGAGCCTTCGGGGTAATTCACCCCTCCACTTT	CAWSLRGNSPLHF
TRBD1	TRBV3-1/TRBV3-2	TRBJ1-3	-	TGTGCCAGCAGCCGTTTAGACAGGGGGCTCAAGACTGGAAACACCATATATTTT	CASSRLDRGLKTGNTIYF
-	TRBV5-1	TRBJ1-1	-	TGCGCCAGCAGCTTGTCGGACACCCAGGCTGAAGCTTTCTTT	CASSLSDTQAEAFF
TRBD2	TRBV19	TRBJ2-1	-	TGTGCCAGTAGTAAAAGACTAGCGGCCGGCGTTTTTGAGCAGTTCTTC	CASSKRLAAGVFEQFF
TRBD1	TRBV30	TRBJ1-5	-	TGTGCCTGGGTCCCCGGTGGGACAGCCGTGGGTCAGCCCCAGCATTTT	CAWVPGGTAVGQPQHF
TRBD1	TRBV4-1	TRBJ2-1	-	TGCGCCAGCAGCCAAGACGGGACAGGGATCCGTGAGCAGTTCTTC	CASSQDGTGIREQFF
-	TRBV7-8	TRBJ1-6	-	TGTGCCAGCAGCGCAAACAGAGCGGTATCCTATAATTCACCCCTCCACTTT	CASSANRAVSYNSPLHF
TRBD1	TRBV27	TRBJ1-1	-	TGTGCCAGCATACAGGGGGCTTGGGCTTTCTTT	CASIQGAWAFF
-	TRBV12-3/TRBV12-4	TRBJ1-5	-	TGTGCCAGCAGTTTTACCAGCGATCAGCCCCAGCATTTT	CASSFTSDQPQHF
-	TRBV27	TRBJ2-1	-	TGTTCGGTCGGAGCAGTTCTCTCCTACAATGAGCAGTTCTTC	CSVGAVLSYNEQFF
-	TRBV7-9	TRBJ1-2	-	TGTGCCAGCAGCTTATCCCTCTCTTTAATCAGGCAGGGTGGCTACACCTTC	CASSLSLSLIRQGGYTF
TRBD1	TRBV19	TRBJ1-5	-	TGTGCCACAAGACAGGGGAAGGGGCCCCAGCATTTT	CATRQGKGPQHF
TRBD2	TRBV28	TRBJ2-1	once	TGTGCCAGCAGTCACAACTGGCGGGAGGTCGTGCAGTTCTTC	CASSHNWREVVQFF
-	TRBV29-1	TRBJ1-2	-	TGCAGCGGCCGACTGGAGGGCTATGGCTACACCTTC	CSGRLEGYGYTF
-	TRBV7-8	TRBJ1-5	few	TGTGCCAGCAGTGTGGGGAGCTTTAGCAATCAGCCCCAGCATTTT	CASSVGSFSNQPQHF
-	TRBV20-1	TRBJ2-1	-	TGCAGTGCTTCTTCCAATGAGCAGTTCTTC	CSASSNEQFF
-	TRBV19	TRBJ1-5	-	TGTGCCAGTAGTATAGACGTAGGAACGAGGAATCAGCCCCAGCATTTT	CASSIDVGTRNQPQHF
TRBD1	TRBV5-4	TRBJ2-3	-	TGTGCCAGCAGCTTGGCCGCAGGGGGAGATACGCAGTATTTT	CASSLAAGGDTQYF
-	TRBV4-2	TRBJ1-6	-	TGTGCCAGCAGCCAAGAGTTCAGGGCCAATTCACCCCTCCACTTT	CASSQEFRANSPLHF
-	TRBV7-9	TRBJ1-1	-	TGTGCCAGCAGTTCCGGGACTCGTGAAGCTTTCTTT	CASSSGTREAFF
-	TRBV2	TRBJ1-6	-	TGTGCCAGCAGTGATCAGGGGATGTCCTATAATTCACCCCTCCACTTT	CASSDQGMSYNSPLHF
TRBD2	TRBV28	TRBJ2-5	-	TGTGCCAGCAGTTCGATAGGACTAGCGGGGGGGGGTTTGGAGACCCAGTACTTC	CASSSIGLAGGGLETQYF
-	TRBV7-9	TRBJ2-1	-	TGTGCCAGCAGCTTAGGGTCCAAGGAGGGCGATGAGCAGTTCTTC	CASSLGSKEGDEQFF
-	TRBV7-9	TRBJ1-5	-	TGTGCCAGCAGTGCCGGAGGGGCTAGAGACAGTCTTCAGCCCCAGCATTTT	CASSAGGARDSLQPQHF
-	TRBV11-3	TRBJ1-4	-	TGTGCCAGCAGCACACCCCTCAACCAGCCTCGAGGGTCTAATGAAAAACTGTTTTTT	CASSTPLNQPRGSNEKLFF
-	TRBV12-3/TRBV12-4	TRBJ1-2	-	TGTGCCAGCAGGCAGTTCTATGGCTACACCTTC	CASRQFYGYTF